Given below is one T cell receptor (beta chain) in context. Its antigen is not known. Each sample used at least 6 million PBMCs. These data come from a study of blood T cells in healthy people across ages. General study points: Fewer expanded clones and more diversity marked long-lived versus aged donors. Donor CMV infection status was unknown, possibly confounding age-related changes in expanded clonotypes.

The authors ran a second PCR of 7 to 11 cycles using a sample-barcoded 5' primer and a J-beta primer mix. TCRdb passed the 5' RACE reads through MiXCR, listing each CDR3 protein once. The table has approximately 800,000 distinct CDR3 sequences, approximately 53% seen once; the top ten hold roughly 25%. This CDR3 comprises 16 residues. V shed 3 bases, J shed 4 bases, and the junction held 8 bases outside the gene matches. Germline-derived CDR1 and CDR2 are KGHDR and SFDVKD. The V and J genes are TRBV24-1 and TRBJ2-7; 10 nucleotides match TRBD2. Sample: blood. The clonotype originates from a man aged 40-49 years in good health. The CDR3 DNA reads as TGTGCCACCAGTGATGCTCTAGCGGGAGAGAGGTACGAGCAGTACTTC. Translating it yields CATSDALAGERYEQYF.